These 32 T cell receptor beta chains were sequenced from one sample in a study of blood T cell repertoires in COVID-19 (dated by TCRdb to the early 2020s). Library preparation used the immunoSEQ multiplex PCR assay. The immuneACCESS repertoire file appears here via TCRdb, limited to in-frame rearrangements. These files lack a portion of the clones; in checked studies, under half of the deficit traces to unresolved V genes, and the cause of the others is not known. Present in this sample are 150,000 to 200,000 clones, around 90% of which were seen just once. Approximately 3% of the sample rests with the top ten. The sequenced sample consisted of peripheral blood. Source of these receptors: a man aged 60 to 75 with acute or convalescent COVID-19.

This clone was observed a single time. V usage is TRBV19 and J usage is TRBJ2-7; D unresolved. This CDR3 has 13 residues. Germline CDR1 is LNHDA and CDR2 is SQIVND (reference sequence). V lost 9 bases and J lost 4, with 16 bases in between. Here the CDR3 reads CARVGAGLYEQYF. In DNA, the CDR3 is TGTGCCAGAGTAGGTGCAGGTCTGTACGAGCAGTACTTC.

V and J are TRBV29-1 and TRBJ1-2, with TRBD1 matching over 8 bases. Germline V CDR1 and CDR2: SQVTM, ANQGSEA. V lost 6 bases, J lost 8 bases, and 8 bases stayed unmatched. CDR3 size: 12 residues. DNA for the CDR3: TGCAGCGTAGTCGGACAGGGTAAAGGCTACACCTTC. As protein: CSVVGQGKGYTF.

The chain joins TRBV5-8 to TRBJ2-1; TRBD2 matches 8 bases. The CDR3 totals 14 residues. CDR1 is SGHTS and CDR2 is YDEGEE in the germline V gene. The trim removed 1 base at V and 9 bases at J, leaving 6 bases unmatched. The CDR3 region has the DNA TGTGCCAGCAGCTTGCGCCGGGGGGGCATTGAGCAGTTCTTC. Its translation: CASSLRRGGIEQFF.

The CDR3 DNA follows: TGTGCCAGCAGCTCCTCCGGGGGGTCCTACGAGCAGTACTTC. It encodes CASSSSGGSYEQYF. V usage is TRBV7-8 and J usage is TRBJ2-7; 7 nucleotides match TRBD2. CDR1 SGHVS and CDR2 FQNEAQ come from the germline V gene. The CDR3 loop spans 14 amino acids. The trim removed 4 bases at V and 1 base at J, leaving 4 bases unmatched.

The chain links TRBV24-1 to TRBJ1-2, with D possibly TRBD1 on 6 matching bases. Trimming pared 0 bases from V and 2 bases from J, leaving 6 bases between. This CDR3 region has 14 residues. Germline V gene data show CDR1 as KGHDR and CDR2 as SFDVKD. The CDR3 nucleotides read TGTGCCACCAGTGATTTGGACAGGAACTATGGCTACACCTTC. It is translated as CATSDLDRNYGYTF.

This chain links TRBV7-9 with TRBJ2-7; TRBD1 is a possible D gene (6 bases). Trimming took off 6 bases at V and 0 bases at J, with 18 bases between the two ends. Germline lookup yields CDR1 SEHNR and CDR2 FQNEAQ (reference sequence). CDR3 length: 16 residues. CDR3 bases: TGTGCCAGCAGTCGGAGTGGACAGTCAAGCTCCTACGAGCAGTACTTC. Translated, it gives CASSRSGQSSSYEQYF. Full variable domain (outside the CDR3, taken from reference TRBV7-9 and TRBJ2-7): DTGVSQNPRHKITKRGQNVTFRCDPISEHNRLYWYRQTLGQGPEFLTYFQNEAQLEKSRLLSDRFSAERPKGSFSTLEIQRTEQGDSAMYLCASSRSGQSSSYEQYFGPGTRLTVT.

This clone was counted a single time. The chain uses TRBV5-1 and TRBJ2-7; TRBD1 matches 7 bases. This CDR3 has 14 amino acids. Germline CDR1 SGHRS, CDR2 YFSETQ. The trim removed 5 bases at V and 0 bases at J, leaving 5 bases unmatched. The CDR3 DNA sequence: TGCGCCAGCAGGAGACAGGGCGGCTCCTACGAGCAGTACTTC. It is translated as CASRRQGGSYEQYF.

This chain connects TRBV11-1 to TRBJ2-7; 8 positions agree with TRBD1. The CDR3 loop spans 14 amino acids. V dropped 2 bases and J dropped 2; count of bases not matched to a gene: 2. The germline V gene has CDR1 SGHAT and CDR2 FQDESV (reference sequence). The CDR3 sequence is CASSLWTGTYEQYF. The CDR3 nucleotides read TGTGCCAGCAGCTTATGGACAGGGACCTACGAGCAGTACTTC.

This chain connects TRBV9 to TRBJ1-6, with D possibly matching TRBD1 (5 bases). Germline CDR1 reads SGDLS; CDR2 reads YYNGEE. The CDR3 loop spans 17 amino acids. V shed 3 bases and J shed 0 bases, with 13 bases lying between them. Here the CDR3 reads CASSGNRPSSYNSPLHF. The CDR3, as DNA: TGTGCCAGCAGCGGCAACAGGCCGAGCTCCTATAATTCACCCCTCCACTTT.

The chain uses TRBV5-8 and TRBJ1-2; 8 nucleotides agree with TRBD1. The length of the CDR3 is 17 residues. The trim removed 4 bases at V and 5 bases at J, leaving 16 bases unmatched. CDR1 is SGHTS, CDR2 YDEGEE, per germline. As DNA, the CDR3 is TGTGCCAGCAGCCGTAGAGATAATCAGGGACAGGTATATGGCTACACCTTC. This encodes CASSRRDNQGQVYGYTF.

The chain couples TRBV11-2 to TRBJ2-1, with D possibly matching TRBD2 (5 bases). This CDR3 is built from 14 residues. Germline V gene data show CDR1 as SGHAT and CDR2 as FQNNGV. With 0 bases removed from V and 10 bases from J, the gap between germline ends came to 13 bases. The CDR3 protein is CASSLEFRGNEQFF. The CDR3 bases are TGTGCCAGCAGCTTAGAATTCCGAGGGAACGAGCAGTTCTTC.

The rearrangement links TRBV4-1 to TRBJ2-1; no clear D gene. Germline CDR1 and CDR2: MGHRA and YSYEKL. V lost 2 bases to trimming and J lost 4 bases, with 9 bases between them. This CDR3 comprises 14 residues. Here the CDR3 DNA reads TGCGCCAGCAGCCAACAGGCCCTTTACAATGAGCAGTTCTTC. It encodes CASSQQALYNEQFF.

This chain uses TRBV10-3 with TRBJ2-1; TRBD2 matches at 9 bases. CDR1 ENHRY and CDR2 SYGVKD come from the germline V gene. Germline trimming cut 2 bases from V and 4 bases from J; bases unmatched to any gene: 3. The CDR3 runs to 15 residues. The CDR3 DNA sequence: TGTGCCATCAGTGAGGGACTAGCGAAATACAATGAGCAGTTCTTC. Encoded protein: CAISEGLAKYNEQFF.

The CDR3: CGGAGAPKQETQYF. As DNA, the CDR3 is TGTGGCGGAGCGGGGGCCCCAAAGCAAGAGACCCAGTACTTC. The genes are TRBV2 and TRBJ2-5, with 8 bases fitting TRBD2. This CDR3 is 14 amino acids long. Germline-derived CDR1 and CDR2 are SNHLY and FYNNEI. Combining the CDR3 with reference TRBV2 and TRBJ2-5 gives the whole variable domain EPEVTQTPSHQVTQMGQEVILRCVPISNHLYFYWYRQILGQKVEFLVSFYNNEISEKSEIFDDQFSVERPDGSNFTLKIRSTKLEDSAMYFCGGAGAPKQETQYFGPGTRLLVL.

This sequence joins TRBV10-1 and TRBJ1-2, with D perhaps TRBD1 (5 bases). The germline gives CDR1 WNHNN, CDR2 SYGVQD (reference sequence). V gave up 2 bases and J gave up 8 bases, with 18 bases separating them. The CDR3 totals 15 residues. The CDR3 spells CASSEIGHLTVGYTF. CDR3 bases: TGCGCCAGCAGTGAGATCGGACACCTGACCGTCGGCTACACCTTC.

The J gene is TRBJ1-1, the V gene TRBV21-1; the DNA was not used to check the table's D call, TRBD1. TRBV21-1 is termed a pseudogene. The CDR3 extends over 16 amino acids. CDR3 nucleotide sequence: TGTGCCAGCAGCAAAGGGACAGGGGGCATGAACACTGAAGCTTTCTTT. Residues: CASSKGTGGMNTEAFF.

The chain combines TRBV7-2 with TRBJ1-5; D call uncertain. Germline CDR1 SGHTA, CDR2 FQGNSA. V was trimmed by 2 bases and J by 5 bases, leaving 7 bases between them. The CDR3 loop spans 13 amino acids. As DNA, the CDR3 is TGTGCCAGCAGCTTAAGCCCCTATCAGCCCCAGCATTTT. This translates into CASSLSPYQPQHF.

This sequence joins TRBV6-5 and TRBJ2-7; TRBD2 matches 8 bases. The CDR3 consists of 15 residues. The ends lost 2 bases at V and 4 bases at J; junction bases unmatched: 7. Germline assignment: CDR1 MNHEY and CDR2 SVGAGI. The chain's CDR3 is CASSYGAGGLYEQYF. The DNA for the CDR3 is TGTGCCAGCAGTTACGGGGCGGGGGGCCTGTACGAGCAGTACTTC.

This clone was picked up one time. The chain recombines TRBV9 with TRBJ1-1; unclear D gene. Germline loops: CDR1 SGDLS, CDR2 YYNGEE. The CDR3 loop spans 14 amino acids. V dropped 0 bases and J dropped 11 bases, with 17 bases sitting between them. The chain's CDR3 is CASSVGTVRAGAFF. CDR3 nucleotides: TGTGCCAGCAGCGTAGGCACAGTTCGCGCTGGGGCTTTCTTT. Using reference TRBV9 and TRBJ1-1 for the parts outside the CDR3, the full variable domain is DSGVTQTPKHLITATGQRVTLRCSPRSGDLSVYWYQQSLDQGLQFLIQYYNGEERAKGNILERFSAQQFPDLHSELNLSSLELGDSALYFCASSVGTVRAGAFFGQGTRLTVV.

This clone was picked up a small number of times. The rearrangement joins TRBV15 to TRBJ1-2, with D uncertain. The germline V gene has CDR1 LNHNV and CDR2 YYDKDF (reference sequence). V gave up 1 base and J gave up 4 bases, with 7 bases separating them. The CDR3 has 13 residues. In DNA, the CDR3 is TGTGCCACCAGCAGAGCCAGGTTCTATGGCTACACCTTC. It yields the protein CATSRARFYGYTF.

The gene calls are TRBV10-3 and TRBJ2-7; no clear D gene. V was cut by 4 bases and J by 6 bases, with 10 bases left in between. This CDR3 has 12 residues. CDR1 and CDR2 (germline): ENHRY, SYGVKD. DNA of the CDR3: TGTGCCATCAGTGGCCACGAGCGCGAGCAGTACTTC. The encoded protein is CAISGHEREQYF.

This clone appeared once. At one of its ends the junction is not consistent with the germline gene, which may arise from a read error. The chain has TRBV10-1 and TRBJ1-6; D might be TRBD1 (5 bases). Germline V gene lookup returns CDR1 WNHNN and CDR2 SYGVQD (reference sequence). The CDR3 sequence is 15 residues long. Written as DNA, the CDR3 is TGCGCCAGCAGTGAGTCGGCAGGGAAGAATTCACCCCTTCACTTT. It codes for CASSESAGKNSPLHF.

J is TRBJ2-3 and V is TRBV3-1 (or the pseudogene TRBV3-2); 7 bases line up with TRBD2. V lost 2 bases and J lost 1; bases outside the gene matches: 0. Germline CDR1 LGHDT, CDR2 YNNKEL (reference sequence). The CDR3 spans 14 residues. For the CDR3, the DNA is TGTGCCAGCAGCCAAAGCGGGGGCACAGATACGCAGTATTTT. It specifies CASSQSGGTDTQYF.

The chain combines TRBV5-1 with TRBJ1-6; 7 bases agree with TRBD1. This CDR3 contains 14 residues. J was trimmed by 9 bases and V by 3 bases; bases with no gene match: 6. CDR1 is SGHRS, CDR2 YFSETQ, per germline. The CDR3 sequence is CASSSDTGVSPLHF. CDR3 coding DNA: TGCGCCAGCAGCTCAGACACAGGGGTTTCACCCCTCCACTTT.

V usage is TRBV9 and J usage is TRBJ1-3; the D is unclear. V was shortened by 4 bases and J by 3 bases, with 14 bases between the two germline ends. The CDR3 has 15 amino acids. CDR1 is SGDLS, CDR2 YYNGEE, per germline. In DNA form, the CDR3 reads TGTGCCAGCAGCCTAGCGGCAGGAGGTGGAAACACCATATATTTT. This encodes CASSLAAGGGNTIYF.

The V gene is TRBV12-3 or TRBV12-4, the J gene TRBJ2-1, with D tentatively TRBD1 (6 bases). The CDR3 length is 13 residues. The V gene lost 5 bases and the J gene lost 9 bases, with 14 bases spanning the gap. The CDR3 here is CASSHLTGTEQFF. CDR3 sequence (DNA): TGTGCCAGCAGTCATCTGACAGGTACTGAGCAGTTCTTC.

The rearrangement joins TRBV2 to TRBJ1-4; D is uncertain. Germline loops: CDR1 SNHLY, CDR2 FYNNEI. Trimming left V 1 base short and J 11 bases short, with 17 bases between. The CDR3 is made up of 15 amino acids. CDR3 coding DNA: TGTGCCAGCAGTGAAGGCCCCGTGACGCGGTTGAAACTGTTTTTT. Encoded protein: CASSEGPVTRLKLFF.

The V gene is TRBV6-2 or TRBV6-3, the J gene TRBJ1-2, with D hard to call. This CDR3 has 16 amino acids. The V gene's germline CDR1 is MNHEY and CDR2 SVGEGT. V gave up 3 bases and J gave up 7 bases, with 21 bases separating them. CDR3 sequence reads: CASSYNFNSADVGYTF. In DNA form, the CDR3 reads TGTGCCAGCAGTTATAACTTTAACTCCGCTGATGTTGGCTACACCTTC.

The chain employs TRBV7-8 and TRBJ1-1, with D unresolved. The CDR3 runs to 15 residues. Looked up from germline, CDR1 is SGHVS and CDR2 is FQNEAQ. V lost 4 bases, J lost 0 bases, and 12 bases lay in between. The CDR3 bases are TGTGCCAGCAGCTCCATCCGGGAGGTGAACACTGAAGCTTTCTTT. Translation gives CASSSIREVNTEAFF.

This chain connects TRBV19 to TRBJ2-1; D perhaps matches TRBD2 (5 bases). Trimming pared 7 bases from V and 3 bases from J, leaving 13 bases between. This CDR3 comprises 14 residues. CDR1 and CDR2 from the germline V gene are LNHDA and SQIVND (reference sequence). In DNA, the CDR3 is TGTGCCAGTAACCCTAGAGGGTTCTACAATGAGCAGTTCTTC. This gives the protein CASNPRGFYNEQFF. Based on the CDR3 plus reference TRBV19 and TRBJ2-1, the full variable domain is DGGITQSPKYLFRKEGQNVTLSCEQNLNHDAMYWYRQDPGQGLRLIYYSQIVNDFQKGDIAEGYSVSREKKESFPLTVTSAQKNPTAFYLCASNPRGFYNEQFFGPGTRLTVL.

The chain links TRBV19 to TRBJ1-4; tentatively, D is TRBD1 (5 bases). Germline V gives CDR1 LNHDA, CDR2 SQIVND (reference sequence). Trimming took off 7 bases at V and 4 bases at J, with 10 bases between the two ends. CDR3 length: 13 amino acids. This chain's CDR3 is CASMGGVNEKLFF. CDR3 nucleotides: TGTGCCAGTATGGGGGGAGTTAATGAAAAACTGTTTTTT.

V gene TRBV12-2 combines with J gene TRBJ2-3; the table's D call, TRBD2, was not checked against the DNA. TRBV12-2 corresponds to a pseudogene. The length of the CDR3 is 14 residues. The CDR3 loop reads CASRFASGLNTQYF. In DNA, the CDR3 is TGTGCAAGTCGCTTTGCCAGCGGGCTAAATACGCAGTATTTT.